Shown below are 29 T cell receptor beta chains from a single sample sequenced in a study of T cell responses to AZD1222 COVID-19 vaccine. Sequencing used immunoSEQ multiplex PCR; TCRdb keeps in-frame clones, though not all of them. Among roughly 150,000 clones listed, roughly 92% were seen once. The material was peripheral blood, obtained 28 days after the second AZD1222 dose. Receptors originate from an adult who received the AZD1222 COVID-19 vaccine.

The genes are TRBV7-8 and TRBJ1-6; tentative D call: TRBD1 (5 bases). V shed 5 bases and J shed 4 bases, with 6 bases lying between them. Germline-derived CDR1 and CDR2 are SGHVS and FQNEAQ. The CDR3 consists of 13 residues. In DNA form, the CDR3 reads TGTGCCAGCAGCGCAGGGTATAATTCACCCCTCCACTTT. This codes for CASSAGYNSPLHF. The full variable domain, completed using reference TRBV7-8 and TRBJ1-6, is GAGVSQSPRYKVAKRGQDVALRCDPISGHVSLFWYQQALGQGPEFLTYFQNEAQLDKSGLPSDRFFAERPEGSVSTLKIQRTQQEDSAVYLCASSAGYNSPLHFGNGTRLTVT.

The chain recombines TRBV5-1 with TRBJ2-1; D possibly corresponds to TRBD1 (8 bases). The germline CDR1 and CDR2 sequences are SGHRS and YFSETQ. The V end was cut by 1 base, the J end by 7 bases, with 12 bases between. The CDR3 is 14 residues long. CDR3 region: CASSLTGGVNEQFF. The CDR3 DNA follows: TGCGCCAGCAGCTTGACAGGGGGGGTGAATGAGCAGTTCTTC.

This sequence joins TRBV6-6 and TRBJ1-5; TRBD1 matches at 8 bases. The V and J ends lost 2 bases and 4 bases, in that order; junction bases with no gene match: 4. The CDR3 is 15 residues long. Germline CDR1 and CDR2: MNHNY and SVGAGI (reference sequence). CDR3 amino acids: CASSYGQGLNQPQHF. The CDR3 coding sequence is TGTGCCAGCAGTTACGGACAGGGCCTTAATCAGCCCCAGCATTTT.

This clone is a singleton in its sample. The gene calls are TRBV27 and TRBJ1-4; 7 positions agree with TRBD1. V gave up 8 bases and J gave up 3 bases; unmatched junction bases: 9. This CDR3 contains 15 residues. The germline CDR1 and CDR2 sequences are MNHEY and SMNVEV (reference sequence). The CDR3 reads CASARGTVANEKLFF. In DNA, the CDR3 is TGTGCCAGCGCCCGTGGGACAGTAGCTAATGAAAAACTGTTTTTT. Combining the CDR3 with reference TRBV27 and TRBJ1-4 gives the whole variable domain EAQVTQNPRYLITVTGKKLTVTCSQNMNHEYMSWYRQDPGLGLRQIYYSMNVEVTDKGDVPEGYKVSRKEKRNFPLILESPSPNQTSLYFCASARGTVANEKLFFGSGTQLSVL.

CDR3 sequence reads: CASSPGPSLAYEQYV. The CDR3 nucleotides are TGTGCCAGCAGTCCGGGACCGAGCCTCGCCTACGAGCAGTACGTC. J is TRBJ2-7 and V is TRBV6-2 or TRBV6-3; D possibly matches TRBD1 or TRBD2 (5 bases each). Germline V gene lookup returns CDR1 MNHEY and CDR2 SVGEGT. There are 15 residues in the CDR3. Trimming took 5 bases from V and 2 from J, leaving 16 bases between them.

The V call is TRBV6-5, the J call TRBJ2-1, with TRBD2 matching over 7 bases. J was trimmed by 0 bases and V by 6 bases; bases with no gene match: 5. Per germline, CDR1 MNHEY and CDR2 SVGAGI. The CDR3 is made up of 15 amino acids. For the CDR3, the DNA is TGTGCCAGCAGGCTAGCGGAGAGCTCCTACAATGAGCAGTTCTTC. It is translated as CASRLAESSYNEQFF.

The CDR3 nucleotides are TGTGCCAGCAGAGAACAGACGACGAACTATGGCTACACCTTC. It codes for CASREQTTNYGYTF. V usage is TRBV2 and J usage is TRBJ1-2; D is unresolved. With 6 bases removed from V and 2 bases from J, the gap between germline ends came to 13 bases. Germline loops: CDR1 SNHLY, CDR2 FYNNEI. This CDR3 contains 14 residues.

The V gene is TRBV6-4, the J gene TRBJ2-6, with D tentatively TRBD1 (6 bases). Deletions cut 0 bases from V and 3 bases from J, with 18 bases between. The CDR3 runs 19 residues. The V gene's germline CDR1 is MRHNA and CDR2 SNTAGT. The CDR3 DNA sequence: TGTGCCAGCAGTGACTCAGACAGGCTAGGGACGTATGGGGCCAACGTCCTGACTTTC. Protein sequence: CASSDSDRLGTYGANVLTF.

The chain has TRBV21-1 and TRBJ1-3; the table assigns TRBD1, which was not confirmed against the DNA. TRBV21-1 is reported as a pseudogene. The CDR3 runs 17 residues. The CDR3 protein is CASSKVMEGAQGNTIYF. As DNA, the CDR3 is TGTGCCAGCAGCAAAGTTATGGAGGGGGCGCAAGGAAACACCATATATTTT.

The chain carries TRBV5-6 and TRBJ2-2; 8 positions agree with TRBD2. This CDR3 is built from 17 residues. V dropped 0 bases and J dropped 3; count of bases not matched to a gene: 7. Germline V gives CDR1 SGHDT, CDR2 YYEEEE. CDR3 sequence reads: CASSLEYPSGYTGELFF. Written as DNA, the CDR3 is TGTGCCAGCAGCTTGGAATACCCTAGCGGGTACACCGGGGAGCTGTTTTTT.

The rearrangement uses TRBV7-8 and TRBJ2-1; weak D call: TRBD1 (5 bases). CDR3 length equals 16 residues. CDR1 is SGHVS and CDR2 is FQNEAQ in the germline V gene. V was trimmed by 1 base and J by 1 base, leaving 11 bases between them. CDR3 bases: TGTGCCAGCAGCTTAGAGTTTAGGGGATCCTACAATGAGCAGTTCTTC. Its translation: CASSLEFRGSYNEQFF.

The genes are TRBV4-3 and TRBJ1-4; D gene unclear. Trimming removed 0 bases at V and 8 bases at J, with 7 bases between. Looked up from germline, CDR1 is LGHNA and CDR2 is YSLEER. The CDR3 runs to 13 residues. CDR3 nucleotides: TGCGCCAGCAGCCAAGATCGGAGGGAAAAACTGTTTTTT. As protein: CASSQDRREKLFF.

The chain is built from TRBV19 and TRBJ1-4, with D tentatively TRBD1 (5 bases). The CDR3 consists of 14 residues. The V end lost 4 bases, the J end lost 3 bases, and 9 bases lay between the germline ends. Germline lookup yields CDR1 LNHDA and CDR2 SQIVND (reference sequence). The CDR3, as DNA: TGTGCCAGTAGTACACAGGTCTCTAATGAAAAACTGTTTTTT. Translating gives CASSTQVSNEKLFF. Full variable domain (remainder filled in from reference TRBV19 and TRBJ1-4): DGGITQSPKYLFRKEGQNVTLSCEQNLNHDAMYWYRQDPGQGLRLIYYSQIVNDFQKGDIAEGYSVSREKKESFPLTVTSAQKNPTAFYLCASSTQVSNEKLFFGSGTQLSVL.

J is TRBJ2-1 and V is TRBV25-1; tentatively, D is TRBD2 (5 bases). V dropped 3 bases and J dropped 6 bases, with 15 bases sitting between them. The CDR3 spans 15 residues. Germline V lookup: CDR1 MGHDK, CDR2 SYGVNS. The CDR3 here is CASSDNSATRNEQFF. Written as DNA, the CDR3 is TGTGCCAGCAGTGATAATAGCGCCACACGCAATGAGCAGTTCTTC.

This chain connects TRBV27 to TRBJ1-2, with no clear D. This CDR3 has 13 amino acids. Trimming stripped 0 bases from V and 8 bases from J, with 10 bases between. The germline V gene has CDR1 MNHEY and CDR2 SMNVEV (reference sequence). For the CDR3, the DNA is TGTGCCAGCAGTTTATCAGGGCGGCTAGGCTACACCTTC. It codes for CASSLSGRLGYTF.

The chain carries TRBV7-9 and TRBJ2-5; D remains unclear. V lost 3 bases, J lost 5 bases, and 13 bases lay in between. The CDR3 is 14 amino acids. From germline, CDR1 is SEHNR and CDR2 FQNEAQ (reference sequence). The CDR3 DNA reads as TGTGCCAGCAGCTTTTACAGTCCCGGGGAGACCCAGTACTTC. Translating gives CASSFYSPGETQYF.

V gene TRBV5-1 combines with J gene TRBJ1-1, with D possibly being TRBD1 (5 bases). V shed 4 bases and J shed 0 bases, with 10 bases lying between them. CDR3 length: 14 amino acids. The germline CDR1 and CDR2 sequences are SGHRS and YFSETQ. Here the CDR3 reads CASSDRGLNTEAFF. CDR3 bases: TGCGCCAGCAGCGATCGGGGCCTGAACACTGAAGCTTTCTTT.

The V gene is TRBV5-1, the J gene TRBJ1-2; a possible D gene is TRBD1 (6 bases). Looked up from germline, CDR1 is SGHRS and CDR2 is YFSETQ. This CDR3 has 17 amino acids. Trimming took 2 bases from V and 0 from J, leaving 17 bases between them. The CDR3 loop is CASSLSAGVGANYGYTF. The CDR3 DNA reads TGCGCCAGCAGCTTATCAGCAGGGGTGGGGGCTAACTATGGCTACACCTTC.

V usage is TRBV6-5 and J usage is TRBJ2-5; 7 bases fit TRBD2. The V gene end was trimmed by 5 bases and the J gene end by 4 bases; junction bases not matched to a gene: 10. The CDR3 contains 15 residues. Germline values: CDR1 MNHEY, CDR2 SVGAGI. The CDR3 sequence: CASSRTGTTPETQYF. In nucleotides, the CDR3 is TGTGCCAGCAGTCGGACCGGGACTACCCCAGAGACCCAGTACTTC.

This chain joins TRBV28 and TRBJ1-2; D may be TRBD1 (6 bases). V shed 5 bases and J shed 4 bases, with 11 bases lying between them. Germline loops: CDR1 MDHEN, CDR2 SYDVKM. There are 13 residues in the CDR3. CDR3 sequence (DNA): TGTGCCAGCAGTCTCCGGGACATCTATGGCTACACCTTC. Residues: CASSLRDIYGYTF.

V usage is TRBV5-4 and J usage is TRBJ1-2; TRBD1 agrees at 8 bases. The V gene end was trimmed by 3 bases and the J gene end by 5 bases; junction bases not matched to a gene: 6. The CDR3 covers 14 residues. Germline CDR1 is SGHNT and CDR2 is YYREEE (reference sequence). The CDR3 here is CASSYPDRVYGYTF. The CDR3 nucleotides read TGTGCCAGCAGCTACCCGGACAGGGTTTATGGCTACACCTTC.

This rearrangement joins TRBV6-5 to TRBJ1-2, with D maybe TRBD1 (5 bases). The CDR3 has 11 amino acids. Deletions cut 6 bases from V and 8 bases from J, with 10 bases between. Germline CDR1 and CDR2: MNHEY and SVGAGI. CDR3 coding DNA: TGTGCCAGCAGGGAGGGACTAGGCTACACCTTC. Translating it yields CASREGLGYTF.

V and J are TRBV9 and TRBJ1-2; D possibly corresponds to TRBD1 (6 bases). The CDR3 sequence is 15 residues long. Germline V CDR1 and CDR2: SGDLS, YYNGEE. The V end was cut by 0 bases, the J end by 6 bases, with 15 bases between. The CDR3 region is CASSVVLRGRDGYTF. CDR3 DNA sequence: TGTGCCAGCAGCGTAGTTTTGAGGGGGAGAGATGGCTACACCTTC.

The CDR3 coding sequence is TGTGCCAGTAGTAGAGACAGGGGGGACGAGCAGTACTTC. It translates to CASSRDRGDEQYF. V usage is TRBV19 and J usage is TRBJ2-7; TRBD1 aligns across 9 bases. This CDR3 comprises 13 residues. V was clipped by 4 bases and J by 5 bases; unmatched bases: 3. CDR1 and CDR2 from the germline V gene are LNHDA and SQIVND (reference sequence). Filled out from reference TRBV19 and TRBJ2-7, the complete variable domain reads DGGITQSPKYLFRKEGQNVTLSCEQNLNHDAMYWYRQDPGQGLRLIYYSQIVNDFQKGDIAEGYSVSREKKESFPLTVTSAQKNPTAFYLCASSRDRGDEQYFGPGTRLTVT.

The chain carries TRBV10-3 and TRBJ1-4; 8 bases match TRBD1. The junction had 13 bases not matched to a gene; V was cut back by 4 bases and J by 6 bases. CDR1 is ENHRY and CDR2 is SYGVKD in the germline V gene. The CDR3 is 17 residues long. The CDR3 loop is CAISASFVRTGYEKLFF. The CDR3 bases are TGTGCCATCAGTGCGTCTTTTGTAAGGACAGGGTATGAAAAACTGTTTTTT.

The chain combines TRBV30 with TRBJ1-2, with D perhaps TRBD1 (5 bases). The CDR3 spans 14 residues. Germline V gene sequence: CDR1 GTSNPN, CDR2 SVGIG (reference sequence). Trimming stripped 2 bases from V and 0 bases from J, with 10 bases between. This CDR3 is CAWSWQTANYGYTF. DNA of the CDR3: TGTGCCTGGAGTTGGCAGACAGCTAACTATGGCTACACCTTC.

The rearrangement uses TRBV11-2 and TRBJ1-2; weak D call: TRBD1 (6 bases). Trimming cost V 1 base and J 5 bases, with 17 bases left between them. CDR1 and CDR2 (germline): SGHAT, FQNNGV. The length of the CDR3 is 16 residues. CDR3 region: CASSLVGGADWYGYTF. In nucleotides, the CDR3 is TGTGCCAGCAGCTTAGTCGGGGGGGCGGATTGGTATGGCTACACCTTC.

This chain uses TRBV2 with TRBJ2-7, with TRBD1 matching over 8 bases. From germline, CDR1 is SNHLY and CDR2 FYNNEI. This CDR3 has 12 amino acids. J lost 7 bases, V lost 6 bases, and 5 bases had no gene match. This CDR3 is CASRQGAYEQYV. The DNA for the CDR3 is TGTGCCAGCAGGCAGGGGGCTTATGAGCAGTACGTC.

The chain is built from TRBV6-5 and TRBJ1-3; D not resolved. The CDR3 extends over 15 amino acids. Germline CDR1 reads MNHEY; CDR2 reads SVGAGI. V gave up 6 bases and J gave up 4 bases, with 16 bases separating them. CDR3 sequence: CASRRTGRSGNTIYF. The DNA for the CDR3 is TGTGCCAGCAGGAGAACCGGGAGAAGCGGAAACACCATATATTTT.